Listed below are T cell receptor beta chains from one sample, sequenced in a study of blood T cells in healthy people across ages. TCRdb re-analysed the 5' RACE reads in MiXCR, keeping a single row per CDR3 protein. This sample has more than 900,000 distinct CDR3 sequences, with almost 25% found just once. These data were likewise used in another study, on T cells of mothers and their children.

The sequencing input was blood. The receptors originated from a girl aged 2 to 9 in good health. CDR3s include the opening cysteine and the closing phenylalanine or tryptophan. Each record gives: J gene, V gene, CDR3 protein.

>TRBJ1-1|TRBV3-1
CASSQDSTAGVGPFF
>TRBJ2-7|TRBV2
CASSEPVTSGSVYEQYF
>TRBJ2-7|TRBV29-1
CSVRTGGTYEQYF
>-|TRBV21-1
CASNLKKRQETQYF
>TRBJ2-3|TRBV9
CASSVAGTSASDTQYF
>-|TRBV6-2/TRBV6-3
CACSYHATLHEQYF
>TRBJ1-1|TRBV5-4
CASASGAEGWGTEAFF
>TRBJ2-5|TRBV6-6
CASRLTVETQYF
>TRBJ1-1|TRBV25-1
CASSEYGTEAFF
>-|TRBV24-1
CATSDLWDKETQYF
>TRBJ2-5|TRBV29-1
CSVEGLGDRKAAAGTQYF
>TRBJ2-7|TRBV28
CASSPDWREIYGQYF
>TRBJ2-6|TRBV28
CASSLDGTSGANVLTF
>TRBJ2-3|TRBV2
CAATSVSNADTQYF
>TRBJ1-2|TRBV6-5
CASSISGQNYGYTF
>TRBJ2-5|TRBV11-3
CASSLDWRETQHF
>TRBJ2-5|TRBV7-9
CASSWGEGETQYF
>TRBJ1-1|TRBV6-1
CASTVLGTEAFF
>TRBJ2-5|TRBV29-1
CSVETGGGQETQYF
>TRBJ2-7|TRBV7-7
CASSPLIGRFPYEQYF
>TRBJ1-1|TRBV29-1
CSVSRQGAGEAFF
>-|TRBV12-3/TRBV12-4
CASRAINEQFF
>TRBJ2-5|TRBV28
CASRTGFRIQETQYF
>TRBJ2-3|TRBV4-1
CASSQRSGEVTQYF
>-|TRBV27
CASSLIGTGGYEQYF
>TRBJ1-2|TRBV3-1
CASSQEGDRGHGYTF
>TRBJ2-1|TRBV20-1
CSANPTSASSYNEQFF
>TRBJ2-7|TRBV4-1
CASSQEPFSVLPYEQYF
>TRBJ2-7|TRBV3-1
CACSHSSGSSYEQYF
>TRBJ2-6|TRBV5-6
CASSLGVSTGANVLTF
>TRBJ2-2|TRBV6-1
CASTGQGTGELFF
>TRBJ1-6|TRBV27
CASSPSGGFYNSPLHF
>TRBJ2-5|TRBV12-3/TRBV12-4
CASSFRGSETQYF
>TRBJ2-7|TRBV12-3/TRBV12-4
CASSFGLQGSYEQYF
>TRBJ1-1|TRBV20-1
CSAQAPSGTEAFF
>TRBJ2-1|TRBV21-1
CASIVIGDEQFF
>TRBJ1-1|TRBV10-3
CAMQEEMNTEAFF
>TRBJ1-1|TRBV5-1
CASSLSPVQGTEAFF
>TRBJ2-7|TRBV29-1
CSVEWQETYEQYF
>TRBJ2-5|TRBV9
CASSVFAGGSRPETQYF
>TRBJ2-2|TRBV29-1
CSVEDPGSTGELFF
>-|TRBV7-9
CASSPPQGQETQYF
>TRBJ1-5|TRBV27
CASSLFGDRDYSNQPQHF
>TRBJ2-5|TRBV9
CAGSVGGTEETQYF
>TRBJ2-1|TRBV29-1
CSVVETSGSSYNEQFF
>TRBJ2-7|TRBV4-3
CASSQDAVGSWEKSTF
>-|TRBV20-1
CSARGGGEREQYF
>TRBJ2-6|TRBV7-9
CASSRRGPGANVLTF
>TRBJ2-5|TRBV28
CASSIGTGSVTQYF
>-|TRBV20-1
CSARIWTDYEQYF
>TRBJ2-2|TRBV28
CASSLVSGSAPRELFF